The rows below give T cell receptor beta chains drawn from one sample of a study of blood T cell repertoires in COVID-19. The method was immunoSEQ multiplex PCR; TCRdb's version includes in-frame clones alone and lacks a portion of them. The sample includes about 280,000 clones, 75% to 90% of them seen just once. Sequenced sample: peripheral blood. The source is a woman in her forties who had recovered from COVID-19. CDR3s include the opening cysteine and the closing phenylalanine or tryptophan. Fields, in order: clone size, J gene, D gene, V gene, CDR3 protein, CDR3 DNA. The D gene is left open where the match is weak. Clone size, where shown, is once, few, many, or a class for clones that have expanded.

size: NA; J: TRBJ2-5; D: NA; V: TRBV2; CDR3: CASSERETQYF; DNA: TGTGCCAGCAGTGAGAGGGAGACCCAGTACTTC
size: NA; J: TRBJ1-5; D: NA; V: TRBV19; CDR3: CASSHTGRSSNQPQHF; DNA: TGTGCCAGTAGCCATACTGGTCGGAGTAGCAATCAGCCCCAGCATTTT
size: NA; J: TRBJ1-5; D: NA; V: TRBV2; CDR3: CASSEVARSQPQHF; DNA: TGTGCCAGCAGTGAAGTAGCCCGTAGTCAGCCCCAGCATTTT
size: NA; J: TRBJ2-7; D: NA; V: TRBV5-8; CDR3: CASSLRWEQYF; DNA: TGTGCCAGCAGCTTGCGGTGGGAGCAGTACTTC
size: few; J: TRBJ1-2; D: TRBD1; V: TRBV9; CDR3: CASSGPGTENYGYTF; DNA: TGTGCCAGCAGCGGCCCCGGGACAGAGAACTATGGCTACACCTTC
size: NA; J: TRBJ1-2; D: TRBD1; V: TRBV5-1; CDR3: CASSSGTGFLYTF; DNA: TGCGCCAGCAGCTCCGGGACAGGGTTTCTCTACACCTTC
size: NA; J: TRBJ2-1; D: TRBD2; V: TRBV6-1; CDR3: CASSEGGLLARNNEQFF; DNA: TGTGCCAGCAGTGAAGGGGGCTTACTAGCGCGGAACAATGAGCAGTTCTTC
size: NA; J: TRBJ2-1; D: TRBD2; V: TRBV7-3; CDR3: CASSTTGTRDEQFF; DNA: TGTGCCAGCAGCACCACCGGGACTAGGGATGAGCAGTTCTTC
size: NA; J: TRBJ1-1; D: NA; V: TRBV18; CDR3: CASSPNRDFTEAFF; DNA: TGTGCCAGCTCCCCTAACCGAGACTTCACTGAAGCTTTCTTT
size: NA; J: TRBJ2-7; D: NA; V: TRBV12-2; CDR3: CASRVDIREQYF; DNA: TGTGCAAGTCGCGTCGACATCCGCGAGCAGTACTTC
size: NA; J: TRBJ1-1; D: NA; V: TRBV5-8; CDR3: CASSLSDTEAFF; DNA: TGTGCCAGCAGCTTATCGGACACTGAAGCTTTCTTT
size: once; J: TRBJ2-1; D: NA; V: TRBV1; CDR3: CTSSQAAGEQFF; DNA: TGCACCAGCAGCCAAGCTGCGGGAGAGCAGTTCTTC